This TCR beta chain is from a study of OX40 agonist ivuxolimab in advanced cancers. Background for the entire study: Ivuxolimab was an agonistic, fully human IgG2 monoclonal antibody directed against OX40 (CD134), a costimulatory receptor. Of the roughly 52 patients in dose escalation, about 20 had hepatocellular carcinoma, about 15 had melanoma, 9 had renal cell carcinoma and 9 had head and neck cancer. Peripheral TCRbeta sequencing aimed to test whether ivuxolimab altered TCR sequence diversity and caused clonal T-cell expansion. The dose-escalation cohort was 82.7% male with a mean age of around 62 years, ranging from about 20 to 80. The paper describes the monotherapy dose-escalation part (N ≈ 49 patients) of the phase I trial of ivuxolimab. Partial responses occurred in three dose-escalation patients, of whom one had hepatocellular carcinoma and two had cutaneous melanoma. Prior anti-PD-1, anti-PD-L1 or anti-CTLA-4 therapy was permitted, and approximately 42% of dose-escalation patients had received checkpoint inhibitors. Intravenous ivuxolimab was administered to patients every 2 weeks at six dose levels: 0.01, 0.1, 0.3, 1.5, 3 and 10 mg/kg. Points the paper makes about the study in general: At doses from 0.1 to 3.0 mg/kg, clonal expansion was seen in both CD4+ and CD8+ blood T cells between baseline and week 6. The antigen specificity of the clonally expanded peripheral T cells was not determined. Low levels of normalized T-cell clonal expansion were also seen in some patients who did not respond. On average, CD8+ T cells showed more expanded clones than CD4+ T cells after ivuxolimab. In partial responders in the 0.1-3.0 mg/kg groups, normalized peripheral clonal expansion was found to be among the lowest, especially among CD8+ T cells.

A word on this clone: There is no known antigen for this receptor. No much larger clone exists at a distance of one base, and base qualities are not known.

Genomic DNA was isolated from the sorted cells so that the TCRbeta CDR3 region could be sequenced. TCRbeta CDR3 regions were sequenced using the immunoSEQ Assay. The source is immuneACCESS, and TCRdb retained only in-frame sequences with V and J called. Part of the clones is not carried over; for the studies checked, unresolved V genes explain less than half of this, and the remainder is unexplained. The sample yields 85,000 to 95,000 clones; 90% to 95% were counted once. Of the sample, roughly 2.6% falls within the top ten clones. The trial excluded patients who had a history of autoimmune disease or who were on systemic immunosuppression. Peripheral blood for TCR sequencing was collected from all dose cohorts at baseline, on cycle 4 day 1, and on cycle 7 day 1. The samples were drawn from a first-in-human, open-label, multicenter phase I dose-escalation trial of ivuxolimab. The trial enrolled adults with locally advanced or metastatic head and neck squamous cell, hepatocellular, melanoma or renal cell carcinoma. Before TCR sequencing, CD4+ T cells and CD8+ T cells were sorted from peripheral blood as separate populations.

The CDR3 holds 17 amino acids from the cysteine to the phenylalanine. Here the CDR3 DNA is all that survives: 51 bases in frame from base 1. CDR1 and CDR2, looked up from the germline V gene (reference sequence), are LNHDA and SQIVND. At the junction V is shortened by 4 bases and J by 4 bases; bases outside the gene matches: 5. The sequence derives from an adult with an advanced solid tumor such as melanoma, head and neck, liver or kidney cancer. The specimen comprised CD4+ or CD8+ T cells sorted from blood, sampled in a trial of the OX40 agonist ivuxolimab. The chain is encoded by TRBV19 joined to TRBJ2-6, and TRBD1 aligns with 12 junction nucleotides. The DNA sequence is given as TGTGCCAGTAGTAATCGGGACAGGGGGCTGGGGGCCAACGTCCTGACTTTC. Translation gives CASSNRDRGLGANVLTF.